The present T cell receptor (beta chain) was sequenced within a study of T cell clonality in common variable immunodeficiency. This clone was seen repeatedly, ten times or more. Its antigen is not identified. The study's findings and limits: Fewer TCRbeta clones were shared among CVID subjects than controls. In common variable immunodeficiency, TCR beta chains reportedly carried fewer deletions and N-nucleotide insertions.

Assay used: immunoSEQ multiplex PCR; TCRdb lists only in-frame clones, some missing. The sample holds some 45,000 clones, and no clone turns up only once. The clonotype comes from a person aged 18 to 75 in good health. Source material: peripheral blood mononuclear cells.

CDR3 residues: CSGGGPGQPQHF. The sequenced part of the CDR3 DNA is TGCAGCGGCGGGGGGCCGGGTCAGCCC. The genes are TRBV29-1 and TRBJ1-5; possibly TRBD1 for D (6 bases). Read data end 3 residues before the CDR3 end; the end is taken from the germline J gene. The germline V gene encodes CDR1 SQVTM and CDR2 ANQGSEA. This CDR3 is built from 12 residues. Trimming left V 7 bases short and J 6 bases short, with 13 bases between.